This is a list of T cell receptor beta chains from one sample in a study of blood T cell repertoires in COVID-19. Libraries were prepared by immunoSEQ multiplex PCR; TCRdb keeps only in-frame clonotypes and omits some of them. Seen here are more than 110,000 clones, roughly 90% observed once, and the top ten hold about 10%. The sequencing sample was made of peripheral blood. These receptors all stem from a man aged 45-65 years with active or convalescent COVID-19. CDR3s include the opening cysteine and the closing phenylalanine or tryptophan. Each record gives: clone size, J gene, D gene, V gene, CDR3 DNA, CDR3 protein. A D gene is named only where the DNA matches it firmly. Clone size is given for some rows only: seen once, a few or many times, or a class if the clone is expanded.

clone_size: NA; j_call: TRBJ1-5; d_call: TRBD1; v_call: TRBV10-3; cdr3_nt: TGTGCCATCAGTGAAGGGACAGGGGGCGAAAATCAGCCCCAGCATTTT; cdr3_aa: CAISEGTGGENQPQHF
clone_size: NA; j_call: TRBJ1-1; d_call: NA; v_call: TRBV25-1; cdr3_nt: TGTGCCAGCAGTCTGGGCTTAATGAACACTGAAGCTTTCTTT; cdr3_aa: CASSLGLMNTEAFF
clone_size: NA; j_call: TRBJ2-7; d_call: TRBD2; v_call: TRBV10-2; cdr3_nt: TGCGCCAGCAGCACGGGAGGGACTCGTGAGCAGTACTTC; cdr3_aa: CASSTGGTREQYF
clone_size: NA; j_call: TRBJ2-1; d_call: NA; v_call: TRBV27; cdr3_nt: TGTGCCAGCAGTTTACTCCATGAGCAGTTCTTC; cdr3_aa: CASSLLHEQFF
clone_size: NA; j_call: TRBJ1-1; d_call: TRBD1; v_call: TRBV10-3; cdr3_nt: TGTGCCTCCGGGACAGGGCAGAACACTGAAGCTTTCTTT; cdr3_aa: CASGTGQNTEAFF
clone_size: NA; j_call: TRBJ2-3; d_call: TRBD1; v_call: TRBV2; cdr3_nt: TGTGCCAGCAGGGTTACAGGGGGCGCGGTAGATACGCAGTATTTT; cdr3_aa: CASRVTGGAVDTQYF
clone_size: NA; j_call: TRBJ2-5; d_call: NA; v_call: TRBV5-8; cdr3_nt: TGTGCCAGCAGCTTGGGACAGTTCGAGACCCAGTACTTC; cdr3_aa: CASSLGQFETQYF
clone_size: NA; j_call: TRBJ2-1; d_call: NA; v_call: TRBV9; cdr3_nt: TGTGCCAGCAGCGTAGACCTAGCGACCTACAATGAGCAGTTCTTC; cdr3_aa: CASSVDLATYNEQFF
clone_size: NA; j_call: TRBJ2-2; d_call: NA; v_call: TRBV6-2/TRBV6-3; cdr3_nt: TGTGCCAGCAGTCACGTAAGCCCCACCGGGGAGCTGTTTTTT; cdr3_aa: CASSHVSPTGELFF
clone_size: NA; j_call: TRBJ2-3; d_call: TRBD2; v_call: TRBV11-2; cdr3_nt: TGTGCCAGCAGCCCAAGGACTAGCGGGAGGGCCTGGGGCACAGATACGCAGTATTTT; cdr3_aa: CASSPRTSGRAWGTDTQYF
clone_size: NA; j_call: TRBJ2-1; d_call: NA; v_call: TRBV4-1; cdr3_nt: TGCGCCAGCAGCCAAGGCCAGATTGGTGAGCAGTTCTTC; cdr3_aa: CASSQGQIGEQFF
clone_size: NA; j_call: TRBJ2-3; d_call: NA; v_call: TRBV5-4; cdr3_nt: TGTGCCAGCAGCTTGGAGGAGTTTGGTACGCAGTATTTT; cdr3_aa: CASSLEEFGTQYF
clone_size: once; j_call: TRBJ2-2; d_call: NA; v_call: TRBV20-1; cdr3_nt: TGCAGTGCTAGTGCGACTCTTGTCGGGGAGCTGTTTTTT; cdr3_aa: CSASATLVGELFF
clone_size: NA; j_call: TRBJ1-2; d_call: NA; v_call: TRBV27; cdr3_nt: TGTGCCAGCAGTTTGACCGGGGGGTTTGTAGGCTACACCTTC; cdr3_aa: CASSLTGGFVGYTF
clone_size: NA; j_call: TRBJ1-2; d_call: TRBD1; v_call: TRBV27; cdr3_nt: TGTGCCAGCTCATTCGGGACAGGGGGCCGGTATGGCTACACCTTC; cdr3_aa: CASSFGTGGRYGYTF
clone_size: NA; j_call: TRBJ2-5; d_call: TRBD2; v_call: TRBV4-2; cdr3_nt: TGTGCCAGCAGCCAGAACCCCGGGACTAGCGGCCAAGAGACCCAGTACTTC; cdr3_aa: CASSQNPGTSGQETQYF
clone_size: NA; j_call: TRBJ1-6; d_call: TRBD1; v_call: TRBV7-9; cdr3_nt: TGTGCCAGCAGGGGGACAGAGGGTTCACCCCTCCACTTT; cdr3_aa: CASRGTEGSPLHF
clone_size: NA; j_call: TRBJ2-7; d_call: TRBD1; v_call: TRBV5-4; cdr3_nt: TGTGCCAGCAGCCCCCTGGGACAGGTGTCCTACGAGCAGTACTTC; cdr3_aa: CASSPLGQVSYEQYF
clone_size: few; j_call: TRBJ2-7; d_call: NA; v_call: TRBV5-1; cdr3_nt: TGCGCCAGCAGCTTGGGACGGACAACCTACGAGCAGTACTTC; cdr3_aa: CASSLGRTTYEQYF
clone_size: NA; j_call: TRBJ2-1; d_call: NA; v_call: TRBV5-1; cdr3_nt: TGCGCCAGCAGCTTTGACGGGGAGCCCTACAATGAGCAGTTCTTC; cdr3_aa: CASSFDGEPYNEQFF
clone_size: NA; j_call: TRBJ1-4; d_call: NA; v_call: TRBV5-1; cdr3_nt: TGCGCCAGCAGCCTGGGCAGGGGTGAAAAACTGTTTTTT; cdr3_aa: CASSLGRGEKLFF
clone_size: few; j_call: TRBJ1-6; d_call: NA; v_call: TRBV9; cdr3_nt: TGTGCCAGCAGCGTAGCGGACAGCTATAATTCACCCCTCCACTTT; cdr3_aa: CASSVADSYNSPLHF
clone_size: NA; j_call: TRBJ2-7; d_call: NA; v_call: TRBV6-6; cdr3_nt: TGTGCCAGCACTCCGGGCAGGGGCGAGCAGTACTTC; cdr3_aa: CASTPGRGEQYF
clone_size: NA; j_call: TRBJ2-5; d_call: NA; v_call: TRBV25-1; cdr3_nt: TGTGCCAGCAGTGAATTCGGAAGTATCGGGGGGACCCAGTACTTC; cdr3_aa: CASSEFGSIGGTQYF
clone_size: few; j_call: TRBJ1-5; d_call: NA; v_call: TRBV2; cdr3_nt: TGTGCCAGCAGTGGGGGGGGGATTAGCAATCAGCCCCAGCATTTT; cdr3_aa: CASSGGGISNQPQHF
clone_size: NA; j_call: TRBJ2-1; d_call: TRBD2; v_call: TRBV3-1/TRBV3-2; cdr3_nt: TGTGCCAGCAGCCCCCTCGGGGGGTATTCGGGCAATGAGCAGTTCTTC; cdr3_aa: CASSPLGGYSGNEQFF
clone_size: NA; j_call: TRBJ2-6; d_call: TRBD1; v_call: TRBV11-2; cdr3_nt: TGTGCCAGCAGCTTATTCCCGGGACAGGGGAGGTCTGGGGCCAACGTCCTGACTTTC; cdr3_aa: CASSLFPGQGRSGANVLTF
clone_size: once; j_call: TRBJ1-5; d_call: NA; v_call: TRBV27; cdr3_nt: TGTGCCAGCAGTTTACGAGGCAATCAGCCCCAGCATTTT; cdr3_aa: CASSLRGNQPQHF
clone_size: NA; j_call: TRBJ1-5; d_call: TRBD1; v_call: TRBV19; cdr3_nt: TGTGCCAGTAGTTGGACAGGGAAGGGTCAGCCCCAGCATTTT; cdr3_aa: CASSWTGKGQPQHF
clone_size: NA; j_call: TRBJ1-1; d_call: TRBD1; v_call: TRBV10-1; cdr3_nt: TGCGCCAGTAGGGACAGGCGAGATGGGACTGAAGCTTTCTTT; cdr3_aa: CASRDRRDGTEAFF
clone_size: NA; j_call: TRBJ1-1; d_call: NA; v_call: TRBV25-1; cdr3_nt: TGTGCCAGCGGATCAGGGGTATTGGGTGCTGAAGCTTTCTTT; cdr3_aa: CASGSGVLGAEAFF
clone_size: NA; j_call: TRBJ2-5; d_call: TRBD1; v_call: TRBV18; cdr3_nt: TGTGCCAGCTCCCCCGGGACAGCCAAAGAGACCCAGTACTTC; cdr3_aa: CASSPGTAKETQYF
clone_size: NA; j_call: TRBJ1-1; d_call: NA; v_call: TRBV7-9; cdr3_nt: TGTGCCAGCAGCAAGGATATCCTGAGGACTGAAGCTTTCTTT; cdr3_aa: CASSKDILRTEAFF
clone_size: NA; j_call: TRBJ2-1; d_call: NA; v_call: TRBV11-3; cdr3_nt: TGTGCCAGCAGCTCTCCATGGAGTAGTGAGCAGTTCTTC; cdr3_aa: CASSSPWSSEQFF
clone_size: once; j_call: TRBJ1-5; d_call: NA; v_call: TRBV18; cdr3_nt: TGTGCCAGCTCACCCCACGGCCAGGGAGGGTGGCCCCAGCATTTT; cdr3_aa: CASSPHGQGGWPQHF
clone_size: NA; j_call: TRBJ2-5; d_call: NA; v_call: TRBV7-2; cdr3_nt: TGTGCCAGCAGCACTTCCAGGTCCCACAGTGGAGAGACCCAGTACTTC; cdr3_aa: CASSTSRSHSGETQYF
clone_size: NA; j_call: TRBJ2-1; d_call: NA; v_call: TRBV7-2; cdr3_nt: TGTGCCAGCAGCTTAGCGAGTCAAAACTCCTACAATGAGCAGTTCTTC; cdr3_aa: CASSLASQNSYNEQFF
clone_size: few; j_call: TRBJ2-1; d_call: TRBD2; v_call: TRBV10-2; cdr3_nt: TGCGCCAGCAGAGTAGCGGGAGCGTCCTACAATGAGCAGTTCTTC; cdr3_aa: CASRVAGASYNEQFF
clone_size: NA; j_call: TRBJ2-1; d_call: TRBD2; v_call: TRBV10-1; cdr3_nt: TGCGCCAGCAGTGGATGGCGGGGGAGTTCCTACAATGAGCAGTTCTTC; cdr3_aa: CASSGWRGSSYNEQFF
clone_size: NA; j_call: TRBJ2-1; d_call: TRBD1; v_call: TRBV7-9; cdr3_nt: TGTGCCAGCAGGACACAGGGGGCGAGCTCCTACAATGAGCAGTTCTTC; cdr3_aa: CASRTQGASSYNEQFF
clone_size: once; j_call: TRBJ2-1; d_call: NA; v_call: TRBV21-1; cdr3_nt: TGTGCCAGCAGCAAAGTAAATAGAAATAGCTCCCTCTATGAGCAGTTCTTC; cdr3_aa: CASSKVNRNSSLYEQFF
clone_size: NA; j_call: TRBJ2-3; d_call: NA; v_call: TRBV29-1; cdr3_nt: TGCAGCACACAGGAGTTGGACACTCAATCAGATACGCAGTATTTT; cdr3_aa: CSTQELDTQSDTQYF
clone_size: NA; j_call: TRBJ1-1; d_call: TRBD1; v_call: TRBV9; cdr3_nt: TGTGCCAGCAGCCCCCGGACAGGGAGAACCCTGAACACTGAAGCTTTCTTT; cdr3_aa: CASSPRTGRTLNTEAFF
clone_size: NA; j_call: TRBJ1-5; d_call: NA; v_call: TRBV28; cdr3_nt: TGTGCCAGCAGGTCGGGGGGCAATCAGCCCCAGCATTTT; cdr3_aa: CASRSGGNQPQHF
clone_size: once; j_call: TRBJ2-2; d_call: TRBD1; v_call: TRBV19; cdr3_nt: TGTGCCAGTAGTTCCTACAGGGGGAGGTCGGACACCGGGGAGCTGTTTTTT; cdr3_aa: CASSSYRGRSDTGELFF
clone_size: NA; j_call: TRBJ1-5; d_call: NA; v_call: TRBV5-1; cdr3_nt: TGCGCCAGCAGCTTGGGTTCATTTCAGCCCCAGCATTTT; cdr3_aa: CASSLGSFQPQHF
clone_size: NA; j_call: TRBJ1-2; d_call: TRBD1; v_call: TRBV4-3; cdr3_nt: TGCGCCAGCAGCCAAGAGACAGGGGACTATGGCTACACCTTC; cdr3_aa: CASSQETGDYGYTF
clone_size: NA; j_call: TRBJ1-4; d_call: TRBD1; v_call: TRBV5-6; cdr3_nt: TGTGCCAGCAGCTCGTCAAGGACAGGGAGTGAAAAACTGTTTTTT; cdr3_aa: CASSSSRTGSEKLFF
clone_size: NA; j_call: TRBJ1-5; d_call: NA; v_call: TRBV19; cdr3_nt: TGTGCCAGTAGTTTGGAGGGAGTCGGGGGGAATCAGCCCCAGCATTTT; cdr3_aa: CASSLEGVGGNQPQHF
clone_size: few; j_call: TRBJ1-3; d_call: NA; v_call: TRBV5-1; cdr3_nt: TGCGCCAGCAGCTCGTCGTTTAGCTCTGGAAACACCATATATTTT; cdr3_aa: CASSSSFSSGNTIYF
clone_size: NA; j_call: TRBJ1-2; d_call: NA; v_call: TRBV4-1; cdr3_nt: TGCGCCAGCAGCCAAGAAGGCAGGGGAGATGGCTACACCTTC; cdr3_aa: CASSQEGRGDGYTF
clone_size: NA; j_call: TRBJ2-1; d_call: TRBD2; v_call: TRBV9; cdr3_nt: TGTGCCAGCAGCCCAGGGGGGGGACTAGCGGGAGGTAGTGAGCAGTTCTTC; cdr3_aa: CASSPGGGLAGGSEQFF
clone_size: NA; j_call: TRBJ1-2; d_call: TRBD1; v_call: TRBV5-4; cdr3_nt: TGTGCCAGCAGCCCGACAGGGGCGCACTATGGCTACACCTTC; cdr3_aa: CASSPTGAHYGYTF
clone_size: NA; j_call: TRBJ1-4; d_call: NA; v_call: TRBV7-9; cdr3_nt: TGTGCCAGCAGCCAATCCGGGAGTAATGAAAAACTGTTTTTT; cdr3_aa: CASSQSGSNEKLFF
clone_size: NA; j_call: TRBJ2-7; d_call: NA; v_call: TRBV14; cdr3_nt: TGTGCCAGCAGTCCCGGCGAGGCGCAGTACTTC; cdr3_aa: CASSPGEAQYF